The 16 T cell receptor beta chains given below trace back to one sample, sequenced in a study of identical twins. Each CDR3 protein is one row after TCRdb ran MiXCR on the 5' RACE reads. This table has roughly 770,000 distinct CDR3 sequences, 15% to 20% appearing once. These records were also assigned to another study, of T cells expressing NK-cell markers.

The sequenced sample was PBMCs. These receptor sequences come from a woman under 30 in good health.

The chain carries TRBV5-1 and TRBJ2-1, with no clear D. The CDR3 has 12 residues. Per the germline V gene, CDR1 is SGHRS and CDR2 is YFSETQ. Trimming took off 4 bases at V and 7 bases at J, with 9 bases between the two ends. CDR3: CASSGIGNEQFF. CDR3 in DNA: TGCGCCAGCAGCGGGATAGGGAATGAGCAGTTCTTC.

The chain combines TRBV27 with TRBJ2-2; 11 bases are shared with TRBD2. V lost 3 bases and J lost 4; bases outside the gene matches: 7. Germline CDR1 MNHEY, CDR2 SMNVEV (reference sequence). This CDR3 region has 17 residues. CDR3 sequence (DNA): TGTGCCAGCAGTTTCCATAGCGGGGGGGCCGTCACCGGGGAGCTGTTTTTT. Translating gives CASSFHSGGAVTGELFF.

The sample holds a few counts of this clonotype. V and J are TRBV5-5 and TRBJ2-5, with 9 bases matching TRBD2. Germline CDR1 is SGHKS and CDR2 is YYEKEE (reference sequence). V shed 3 bases, J shed 2 bases, and the junction held 5 bases outside the gene matches. The CDR3 has 15 residues. The CDR3 reads CASSWRTSAQETQYF. CDR3 in DNA: TGTGCCAGCAGCTGGCGGACTAGCGCTCAAGAGACCCAGTACTTC.

DNA of the CDR3: TGCAGTACCCTAGCGGGGGTTTACAATGAGCAGTTCTTC. It codes for CSTLAGVYNEQFF. The chain recombines TRBV20-1 with TRBJ2-1, with 10 bases identical to TRBD2. The germline CDR1 and CDR2 sequences are DFQATT and SNEGSKA (reference sequence). V lost 8 bases to trimming and J lost 4 bases; unmatched junction nucleotides: 5. The CDR3 is made up of 13 amino acids.

V usage is TRBV12-3 or TRBV12-4 and J usage is TRBJ1-1; 7 nucleotides align to TRBD1. The CDR3 extends over 14 amino acids. The J segment lost 4 bases and the V segment lost 5 bases, leaving 7 bases of the junction unmatched. The CDR3 nucleotides read TGTGCCAGCAGTACACCGGGACAGATCACTGAAGCTTTCTTT. The encoded protein is CASSTPGQITEAFF.

The rearrangement uses TRBV20-1 and TRBJ2-1; no firm D call. Germline V CDR1 and CDR2: DFQATT, SNEGSKA (reference sequence). Trimming removed 3 bases from V and 10 bases from J, with 19 bases in between. The CDR3 is 14 residues long. CDR3 DNA: TGCAGTGCTAGTGGCCCGGACCACTCAGGCGAGCAGTTCTTC. Protein: CSASGPDHSGEQFF.

This chain uses TRBV5-4 with TRBJ1-2; D is perhaps TRBD1 (5 bases). Looked up from germline, CDR1 is SGHNT and CDR2 is YYREEE (reference sequence). Trimming removed 4 bases at V and 7 bases at J, with 23 bases between. The length of the CDR3 is 16 residues. The CDR3: CASSLITETGDGGYTF. The CDR3 bases are TGTGCCAGCAGCCTCATTACCGAAACAGGAGATGGTGGCTACACCTTC.

J is TRBJ2-3 and V is TRBV11-3; no reliable D call. The CDR3 spans 16 residues. CDR1 is SGHNT and CDR2 is YENEEA in the germline V gene. V gave up 0 bases and J gave up 1 base, with 11 bases separating them. The CDR3 coding sequence is TGTGCCAGCAGCTTAGAAGGGTCAGGAGGCACAGATACGCAGTATTTT. Translated: CASSLEGSGGTDTQYF.

The sample holds many counts of this clonotype. The chain recombines TRBV11-2 with TRBJ2-7; D is unresolved. This CDR3 spans 15 amino acids. The V end was cut by 4 bases, the J end by 5 bases, with 18 bases between. The germline CDR1 and CDR2 sequences are SGHAT and FQNNGV. As DNA, the CDR3 is TGTGCCAGCAGCTCTAGTGCACTGGGCGGAGACGAGCAGTACTTC. Encoded protein: CASSSSALGGDEQYF.

The genes are TRBV7-2 and TRBJ2-1, with TRBD2 matching over 8 bases. J gave up 16 bases and V 1 base, and 9 bases lay outside the gene matches. Looked up from germline, CDR1 is SGHTA and CDR2 is FQGNSA. This CDR3 spans 13 amino acids. DNA of the CDR3: TGTGCCAGCAGCTTAGTACTAGCGGCTGGCATATTCTTC. It translates to CASSLVLAAGIFF.

This clonotype has only a few counts. The chain carries TRBV18 and TRBJ1-4, with 7 positions matching TRBD1. Germline lookup yields CDR1 KGHSH and CDR2 LQKENI. The V segment lost 4 bases and the J segment 4 bases; nucleotides outside the gene matches: 6. There are 15 residues in the CDR3. CDR3 loop: CASSRQGQYNEKLFF. The CDR3 nucleotides are TGTGCCAGCTCACGACAGGGACAGTATAATGAAAAACTGTTTTTT.

The chain recombines TRBV7-8 with TRBJ1-2; no reliable D call. Trimming took off 1 base at V and 2 bases at J, with 11 bases between the two ends. Germline values: CDR1 SGHVS, CDR2 FQNEAQ. CDR3 length: 15 residues. The chain's CDR3 is CASSLGGALNYGYTF. The CDR3, as DNA: TGTGCCAGCAGCTTAGGAGGAGCCTTAAACTATGGCTACACCTTC.

The rearrangement joins TRBV9 to TRBJ1-1; D unclear. Trimming took 4 bases from V and 4 from J, leaving 11 bases between them. Germline CDR1 SGDLS, CDR2 YYNGEE. This CDR3 is 13 amino acids long. The CDR3 reads CASSSPRGTEAFF. The CDR3 nucleotides read TGTGCCAGCAGCTCCCCTCGGGGCACTGAAGCTTTCTTT.

This clonotype was counted between two and nine times. The chain joins TRBV12-3 or TRBV12-4 to TRBJ2-7; no reliable D call. Trimming stripped 4 bases from V and 1 base from J, with 14 bases between. This CDR3 has 15 residues. The CDR3, as DNA: TGTGCCAGCAGTTCCTTCCAATCCTTATCCTACGAGCAGTACTTC. It translates to CASSSFQSLSYEQYF.

This clonotype was detected many times. The chain uses TRBV12-3 or TRBV12-4 and TRBJ2-3; no clear D gene. The CDR3 has 12 residues. V lost 1 base and J 4 bases, leaving 3 bases between the germline ends. CDR3 nucleotides: TGTGCCAGCAGTTTAGTCTCAGATACGCAGTATTTT. Its translation: CASSLVSDTQYF.

This chain uses TRBV20-1 with TRBJ2-5; either TRBD1 or TRBD2 may fit D (5 bases each). The CDR3 runs to 14 residues. Germline V gives CDR1 DFQATT, CDR2 SNEGSKA (reference sequence). The CDR3 spells CSPVLGTRQETQYF. The CDR3 region has the DNA TGCAGCCCAGTCCTAGGGACGCGACAAGAGACCCAGTACTTC.